One and the same sample provided the 19 T cell receptor beta chains below, sequenced in a study of T cells in Graves' hyperthyroidism and ophthalmopathy. Authors of the study amplified TCR beta CDR3 regions from RNA transcripts. With the HTBI primer set, the TCR CDR3 went through a first round of RT-PCR. TCRdb used MiXCR to reprocess the multiplex PCR reads, holding one entry per CDR3 protein. The profile covers about 400,000 distinct CDR3 sequences, with approximately 14% appearing a single time and around 30% taken by the ten largest. What was sequenced was blood. Source of these receptors: a woman between 18 and 30 years old with Graves' hyperthyroidism that later progressed to Graves' ophthalmopathy.

The chain links TRBV5-1 to TRBJ2-1, with TRBD2 matching over 7 bases. The V and J ends lost 2 bases and 8 bases, in that order; junction bases with no gene match: 1. Germline lookup yields CDR1 SGHRS and CDR2 YFSETQ. The CDR3 spans 12 residues. CDR3 sequence reads: CASSLGLDEQFF. For the CDR3, the DNA is TGCGCCAGCAGCTTAGGACTAGATGAGCAGTTCTTC.

This clonotype has ten or more counts. The V call is TRBV5-1, the J call TRBJ2-3; 7 bases align to TRBD1. Germline V gives CDR1 SGHRS, CDR2 YFSETQ. Trimming removed 3 bases from V and 2 bases from J; junction bases left unmatched: 6. The CDR3 spans 15 residues. CDR3 coding DNA: TGCGCCAGCAGCTACGGGGACAGAGTCACAGATACGCAGTATTTT. Translation: CASSYGDRVTDTQYF.

There are many counts of this clonotype. CDR3 loop: CASNKREMDNEQFF. The CDR3 nucleotides read TGTGCCAGCAATAAGCGGGAGATGGACAATGAGCAGTTCTTC. This chain joins TRBV2 and TRBJ2-1, with 8 bases identical to TRBD2. Losses at the gene ends were 7 bases for V and 5 bases for J; bases not matched to a gene: 7. The V gene's germline CDR1 is SNHLY and CDR2 FYNNEI. CDR3 length equals 14 residues.

This clonotype came up many times. The J gene is TRBJ2-1, the V gene TRBV27, with 10 bases lining up with TRBD2. V shed 5 bases and J 2 bases; nucleotides not matched to a gene: 3. Germline assignment: CDR1 MNHEY and CDR2 SMNVEV (reference sequence). The CDR3 covers 15 residues. In nucleotides, the CDR3 is TGTGCCAGCAGTAGAGCGGGAGGGGCCTACAATGAGCAGTTCTTC. It specifies CASSRAGGAYNEQFF.

The CDR3 here is CASSQVWSGRGRFYEQYF. CDR3 in DNA: TGCGCCAGCAGCCAAGTATGGTCCGGCAGGGGGCGATTCTACGAGCAGTACTTC. This chain links TRBV4-1 with TRBJ2-7, with 8 bases lining up with TRBD1. CDR3 length equals 18 residues. V was clipped by 1 base and J by 3 bases; unmatched bases: 14. The germline gives CDR1 MGHRA, CDR2 YSYEKL.

The chain combines TRBV6-1 with TRBJ2-7; D gene unclear. The CDR3 extends over 11 amino acids. Trimming removed 7 bases at V and 3 bases at J, with 7 bases between. The germline gives CDR1 MNHNS, CDR2 SASEGT. Here the CDR3 DNA reads TGTGCCAGCACTGCCGGCTACGAGCAGTACTTC. The encoded protein is CASTAGYEQYF.

This clonotype was counted many times. The gene calls are TRBV11-2 and TRBJ2-7; tentatively, D is TRBD2 (5 bases). With 5 bases removed from V and 3 bases from J, the gap between germline ends came to 23 bases. Germline V gene sequence: CDR1 SGHAT, CDR2 FQNNGV. This CDR3 region has 17 residues. As DNA, the CDR3 is TGTGCCAGCAGCCAAATCGGATACGGGGAGTTTGGCTACGAGCAGTACTTC. As protein: CASSQIGYGEFGYEQYF.

The chain links TRBV6-5 to TRBJ1-2; no reliable D call. The V gene's germline CDR1 is MNHEY and CDR2 SVGAGI. V was pared by 2 bases and J by 0 bases, with 13 bases between. The CDR3 length is 16 residues. The CDR3 DNA reads TGTGCCAGCAGTTACCTTATCCCCTCGACTAACTATGGCTACACCTTC. Translated, it gives CASSYLIPSTNYGYTF.

The sample holds many counts of this clonotype. The genes are TRBV29-1 and TRBJ2-3; 8 bases line up with TRBD2. Losses at the gene ends were 4 bases for V and 2 bases for J; bases not matched to a gene: 8. CDR1 SQVTM and CDR2 ANQGSEA come from the germline V gene. This CDR3 region has 15 residues. CDR3 sequence reads: CSVAPTSGYTDTQYF. Here the CDR3 DNA reads TGCAGCGTTGCCCCCACTAGCGGATACACAGATACGCAGTATTTT.

There are many counts of this clonotype. The chain joins TRBV15 to TRBJ1-5; tentative D call: TRBD1 (6 bases). The CDR3 covers 15 residues. The germline CDR1 and CDR2 sequences are LNHNV and YYDKDF (reference sequence). The V end lost 9 bases, the J end lost 2 bases, and 17 bases lay between the germline ends. The CDR3 reads CATVEGEVGNQPQHF. The DNA for the CDR3 is TGTGCCACAGTTGAGGGGGAGGTGGGCAATCAGCCCCAGCATTTT.

This clonotype came up many times. The chain couples TRBV20-1 to TRBJ1-1; perhaps TRBD1 as D (6 bases). CDR1 DFQATT and CDR2 SNEGSKA come from the germline V gene (reference sequence). This CDR3 is 15 amino acids long. The V and J ends lost 3 bases and 1 base respectively, with 15 bases between them. CDR3 region: CSASDRSGANTEAFF. CDR3 bases: TGCAGTGCTAGCGACCGCTCGGGGGCGAACACTGAAGCTTTCTTT.

The table lists this clonotype with many counts. The chain links TRBV7-8 to TRBJ2-2, with D unclear. The CDR3 contains 12 residues. The germline gives CDR1 SGHVS, CDR2 FQNEAQ. The V end lost 7 bases, the J end lost 6 bases, and 9 bases lay between the germline ends. CDR3 DNA sequence: TGTGCCAGCACTCCGCGAGCCGGGGAGCTGTTTTTT. Residues: CASTPRAGELFF.

This clonotype occurred a few times. Here the CDR3 reads CASSTGLLDTQYF. The CDR3 bases are TGTGCCAGCAGCACGGGACTCCTAGATACGCAGTATTTT. This rearrangement joins TRBV9 to TRBJ2-3; the D gene is possibly TRBD2 (6 bases). This CDR3 has 13 residues. V was clipped by 4 bases and J by 5 bases, with 11 bases between them. The germline V gene has CDR1 SGDLS and CDR2 YYNGEE.

This clonotype was counted at least ten times. The V and J genes are TRBV28 and TRBJ2-7; D unclear. Germline V gene data show CDR1 as MDHEN and CDR2 as SYDVKM. This CDR3 region has 14 residues. The V and J ends lost 7 bases and 6 bases respectively, with 19 bases between them. CDR3 amino acids: CASTSGGLLGEQYF. The CDR3 DNA follows: TGTGCCAGCACCTCAGGCGGTCTACTCGGCGAGCAGTACTTC.

This clonotype was detected a few times. The chain couples TRBV5-6 to TRBJ2-7; possibly TRBD2 for D (6 bases). Germline CDR1 is SGHDT and CDR2 is YYEEEE. CDR3 size: 13 residues. With 4 bases removed from V and 4 bases from J, the gap between germline ends came to 12 bases. The CDR3 region is CASSISSVYEQYF. The CDR3 region has the DNA TGTGCCAGCAGCATTTCTAGCGTATACGAGCAGTACTTC.

This clonotype appeared a single time. This sequence may be a read error, since a much larger clone differs from it by one base. The chain couples TRBV11-1 to TRBJ2-4; possibly TRBD1 for D (6 bases). V lost 4 bases and J lost 8, with 18 bases in between. This CDR3 is 15 amino acids long. Per germline, CDR1 SGHAT and CDR2 FQDESV (reference sequence). The CDR3 spells CASSSGPKSGDIQYF. The CDR3, as DNA: TGTGCCAGCAGCTCGGGACCCAAGTCAGGGGACATTCAGTACTTC.

This clonotype was found many times. V is TRBV5-1 and J is TRBJ1-1, with TRBD1 matching 7 bases. The CDR3 runs 15 residues. Germline V gives CDR1 SGHRS, CDR2 YFSETQ. Unmatched junction bases numbered 9, after V lost 2 bases and J lost 5 bases. As DNA, the CDR3 is TGCGCCAGCAGCTTCACAGGGGAAGATTGGACTGAAGCTTTCTTT. It codes for CASSFTGEDWTEAFF.

The rearrangement joins TRBV15 to TRBJ2-6; no reliable D call. Trimming shortened V by 1 base and J by 2 bases, and 3 bases separated the two germline ends. CDR1 LNHNV and CDR2 YYDKDF come from the germline V gene (reference sequence). The CDR3 loop spans 14 amino acids. CDR3 coding DNA: TGTGCCACCAGCAGAGGGACTGGGGCCAACGTCCTGACTTTC. It translates to CATSRGTGANVLTF.

This clonotype was seen ten or more times. This rearrangement joins TRBV6-2 or TRBV6-3 to TRBJ2-7, with 9 positions matching TRBD2. V lost 7 bases, J lost 0 bases, and 7 bases stayed unmatched. Looked up from germline, CDR1 is MNHEY and CDR2 is SVGEGT. There are 15 residues in the CDR3. The CDR3 loop reads CASTQSGRSSYEQYF. Here the CDR3 DNA reads TGTGCCAGCACTCAAAGCGGGAGGAGCTCCTACGAGCAGTACTTC.